The clone carrying this T cell receptor beta chain appeared a single time. Its antigen is undetermined. Only in-frame clones appear in the TCRdb table, and some are missing; sequencing was by immunoSEQ multiplex PCR. The repertoire holds around 96,000 clones, with roughly 84% as singletons. These data are taken from a study of PD-1 blockade in classical Hodgkin lymphoma. General study points: Baseline diversity resembling that of newly diagnosed patients was seen in complete responders. Causes of the repertoire differences remain undefined, possibly disease activity or prior therapy.

CDR3 size: 14 residues. Looked up from germline, CDR1 is MNHEY and CDR2 is SVGAGI. Trimming stripped 4 bases from V and 0 bases from J, with 7 bases between. All trial patients relapsed after autologous stem cell transplantation. The rearrangement joins TRBV6-5 to TRBJ2-1, with no clear D. The TCR was taken from a human donor with classical Hodgkin lymphoma. This specimen was peripheral blood mononuclear cells (PBMCs), taken at baseline. CDR3 region: CASSSESSYNEQFF. The DNA of the CDR3 is TGTGCCAGCAGTTCTGAAAGCTCCTACAATGAGCAGTTCTTC.